This T cell receptor (beta chain) emerged from a study of blood T cell repertoires in COVID-19. Study in general: Sites across the United States, Italy and Spain contributed samples from acute and convalescent COVID-19. From T cells, B-cell-depleted T cells, or PBMCs came the material, which was cDNA or gDNA.

Comment on this clone: The same CDR3 also results from other DNA sequences found in this sample.

There are 14 residues in the CDR3. The germline V and J ends were trimmed by 0 bases and 4 bases, with 6 bases remaining between them. CDR1 and CDR2 (germline): MNHEY, SVGAGI. Authors' analysis steps: By means of reference gene primer amplification, nucleated cell counts were estimated. Using immunoSEQ multiplex PCR, the repertoire was profiled, and TCRdb retains in-frame clones only, with some absent. V, J and clone size reflect that table, while D and trimming were determined from the DNA. The table includes about 180,000 clones, 84% detected once. The clonotype was recovered from a human donor in a cohort sampled during active COVID-19. V and J are TRBV6-5 and TRBJ2-2, with D maybe TRBD2 (5 bases). Material for sequencing was peripheral blood. The CDR3 reads CASSYSRGTGELFF. The CDR3 DNA reads TGTGCCAGCAGTTACTCCCGGGGCACCGGGGAGCTGTTTTTT.